This note documents a single T cell receptor (beta chain) sequence. Its antigen is unidentified. RNA transcripts gave rise to amplified TCR beta CDR3 regions. First-round RT-PCR of the TCR CDR3 relied on the HTBI primer set. A single record per CDR3 protein comes from TCRdb applying MiXCR to the multiplex PCR reads. Among roughly 420,000 distinct CDR3 sequences, 12% to 15% were seen once, and the ten largest hold 5.3%. This specimen comes from a study of T cells in Graves' hyperthyroidism and ophthalmopathy. General study points: From stable hyperthyroidism, ophthalmopathy was set apart by a 13 V-J model.

Exclusion followed for patients with uncontrolled infection, other autoimmune disease, pregnancy or lactation. The CDR3 is 16 residues long. J gave up 2 bases and V 5 bases, and 8 bases lay outside the gene matches. Germline-derived CDR1 and CDR2 are LGHDT and YNNKEL (reference sequence). This chain connects TRBV3-1 to TRBJ2-2; 7 positions agree with TRBD1. The sequencing input was blood. The source of this sequence is a woman aged 18 to 35 with Graves' hyperthyroidism. As DNA, the CDR3 is TGTGCCAGCAGCTTGAGAAGACAGGGCAACACCGGGGAGCTGTTTTTT. The encoded protein is CASSLRRQGNTGELFF.